The clone carrying this TCR beta chain was counted between two and nine times. Its antigen is unknown. The data belong to a study of T cells in Graves' hyperthyroidism and ophthalmopathy. Calling Graves' hyperthyroidism stable meant ophthalmopathy did not progress within 18 months. The patients, who ranged from 18 to 65 in age, presented with newly diagnosed hyperthyroidism lasting under 2 months. Clinical symptoms, serum thyroxine and TRAb, thyroid ultrasound and orbital computed tomography were used for the diagnoses. Overall study findings and caveats: Blood held most thyroid clonotypes expanded above 0.001 frequency.

Amplification targeted TCR beta CDR3 regions from RNA transcripts. HTBI primers drove first-round RT-PCR of the TCR CDR3. TCRdb ran MiXCR on the multiplex PCR reads and lists one entry per CDR3 protein. The sample shows approximately 590,000 distinct CDR3 sequences, 15% to 18% of them seen only once. Trimming cost V 4 bases and J 3 bases; bases outside gene matches: 12. Germline CDR1 is MDHEN and CDR2 is SYDVKM. This CDR3 comprises 20 residues. The gene calls are TRBV28 and TRBJ2-4; 16 bases align to TRBD2. This clonotype was sampled from a woman in her twenties or thirties with Graves' hyperthyroidism. Sequencing used blood. CDR3 in amino acids: CASSSPGLAGGRWGKNIQYF. The CDR3 nucleotides are TGTGCCAGCAGTTCGCCGGGACTAGCGGGAGGGAGGTGGGGCAAAAACATTCAGTACTTC.